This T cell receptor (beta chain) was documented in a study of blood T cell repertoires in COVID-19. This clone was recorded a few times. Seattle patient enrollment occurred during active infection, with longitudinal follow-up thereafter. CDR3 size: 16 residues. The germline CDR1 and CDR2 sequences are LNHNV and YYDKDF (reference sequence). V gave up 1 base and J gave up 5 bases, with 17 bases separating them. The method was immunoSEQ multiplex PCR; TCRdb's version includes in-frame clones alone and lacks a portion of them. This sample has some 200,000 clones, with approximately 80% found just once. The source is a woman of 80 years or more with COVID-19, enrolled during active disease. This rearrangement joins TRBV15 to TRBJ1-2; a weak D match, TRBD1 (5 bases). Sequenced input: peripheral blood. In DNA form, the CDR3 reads TGTGCCACCAGCAGAGGACGGGGGGGAAGAGGATATGGCTACACCTTC. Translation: CATSRGRGGRGYGYTF.